This TCR beta chain was sequenced in a study of shared T cell receptors in the human thymus. Profiling relied on immunoSEQ multiplex PCR, and the TCRdb table lists in-frame clones only, not all of them. The profile shows over 350,000 clones, about 95% of them singletons. Trimming removed 7 bases at V and 0 bases at J, with 16 bases between. The germline V gene has CDR1 ENHRY and CDR2 SYGVKD. The CDR3 spans 16 residues. Input material: thymocytes. The chain is built from TRBV10-3 and TRBJ2-1; possible D gene TRBD2, 6 bases. This TCR came from a human donor. This CDR3 reads CAIKRTSTSSYNEQFF. CDR3 nucleotides: TGTGCCATCAAAAGAACTAGCACTAGCTCCTACAATGAGCAGTTCTTC.